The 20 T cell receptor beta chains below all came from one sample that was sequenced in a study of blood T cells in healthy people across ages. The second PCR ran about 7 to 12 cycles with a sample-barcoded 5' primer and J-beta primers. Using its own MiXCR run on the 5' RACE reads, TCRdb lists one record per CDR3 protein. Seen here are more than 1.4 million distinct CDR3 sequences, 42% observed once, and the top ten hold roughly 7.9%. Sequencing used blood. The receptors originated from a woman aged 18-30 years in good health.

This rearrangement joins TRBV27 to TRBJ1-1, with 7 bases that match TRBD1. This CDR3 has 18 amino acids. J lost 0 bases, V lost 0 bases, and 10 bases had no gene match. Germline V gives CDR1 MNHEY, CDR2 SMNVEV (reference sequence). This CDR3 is CASSLSYRGQRVNTEAFF. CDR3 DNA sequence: TGTGCCAGCAGTTTATCCTACAGGGGCCAGAGGGTGAACACTGAAGCTTTCTTT.

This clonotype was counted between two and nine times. The CDR3 spells CSARDSWTSGRAKNIQYF. The CDR3 nucleotides are TGCAGTGCTAGAGATTCCTGGACTAGCGGGAGGGCCAAAAACATTCAGTACTTC. The genes are TRBV20-1 and TRBJ2-4, with 14 positions matching TRBD2. The germline gives CDR1 DFQATT, CDR2 SNEGSKA (reference sequence). The CDR3 consists of 18 residues. Trimming removed 0 bases from V and 1 base from J; junction bases left unmatched: 5.

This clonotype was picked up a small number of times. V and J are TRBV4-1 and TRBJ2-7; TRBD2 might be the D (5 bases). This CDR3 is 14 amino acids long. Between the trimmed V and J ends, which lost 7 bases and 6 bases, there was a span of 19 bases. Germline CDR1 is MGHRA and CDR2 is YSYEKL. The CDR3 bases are TGCGCCAGCACCCTAGACCCGGGCGAGGGCGAGCAGTACTTC. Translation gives CASTLDPGEGEQYF.

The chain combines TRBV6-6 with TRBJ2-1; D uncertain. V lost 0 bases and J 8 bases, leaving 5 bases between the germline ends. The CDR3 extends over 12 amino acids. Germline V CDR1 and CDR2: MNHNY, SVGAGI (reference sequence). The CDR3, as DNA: TGTGCCAGCAGTTACTCAAGTTATGAGCAGTTCTTC. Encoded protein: CASSYSSYEQFF.

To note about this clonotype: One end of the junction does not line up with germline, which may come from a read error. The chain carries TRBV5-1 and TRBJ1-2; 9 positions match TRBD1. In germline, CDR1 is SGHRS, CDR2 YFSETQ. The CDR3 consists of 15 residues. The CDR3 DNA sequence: TGCGCCAGCAGCACCGGGGACAGGGCCTTCTATGGCTGCACCTTC. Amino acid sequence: CASSTGDRAFYGCTF.

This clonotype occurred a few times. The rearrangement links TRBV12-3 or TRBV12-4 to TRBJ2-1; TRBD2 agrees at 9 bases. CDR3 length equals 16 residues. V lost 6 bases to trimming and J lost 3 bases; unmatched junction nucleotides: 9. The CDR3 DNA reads TGTGCCAGCAGCCTGATAGCGGGAGCTCGCTACAATGAGCAGTTCTTC. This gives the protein CASSLIAGARYNEQFF.

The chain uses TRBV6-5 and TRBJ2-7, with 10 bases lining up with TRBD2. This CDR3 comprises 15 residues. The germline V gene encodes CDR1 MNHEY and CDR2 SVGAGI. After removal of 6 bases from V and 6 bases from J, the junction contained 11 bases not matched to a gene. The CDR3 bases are TGTGCCAGCAGGAGCTTCGGGCTAGCGGGGGCCGAGCAGTACTTC. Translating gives CASRSFGLAGAEQYF.

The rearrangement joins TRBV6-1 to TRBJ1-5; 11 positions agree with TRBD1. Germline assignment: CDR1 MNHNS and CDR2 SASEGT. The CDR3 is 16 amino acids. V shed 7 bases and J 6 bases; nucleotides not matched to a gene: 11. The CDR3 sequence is CASTLGQGAGGQPQHF. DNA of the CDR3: TGTGCCAGCACCTTAGGACAGGGGGCAGGAGGTCAGCCCCAGCATTTT.

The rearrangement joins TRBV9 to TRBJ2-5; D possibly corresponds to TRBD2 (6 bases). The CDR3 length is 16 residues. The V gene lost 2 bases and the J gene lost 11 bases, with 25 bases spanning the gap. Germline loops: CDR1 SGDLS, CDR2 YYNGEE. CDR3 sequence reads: CASSVLRTSSYNEQYF. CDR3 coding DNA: TGTGCCAGCAGCGTCCTAAGAACTAGCTCCTACAATGAGCAGTACTTC.

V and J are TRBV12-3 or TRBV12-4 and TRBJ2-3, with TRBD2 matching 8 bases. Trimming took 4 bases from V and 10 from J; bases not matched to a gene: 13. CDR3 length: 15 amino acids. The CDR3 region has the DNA TGTGCCAGCAGTTGGGGCGGGAGGAAGGGAACGGCGCAGTATTTT. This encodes CASSWGGRKGTAQYF.

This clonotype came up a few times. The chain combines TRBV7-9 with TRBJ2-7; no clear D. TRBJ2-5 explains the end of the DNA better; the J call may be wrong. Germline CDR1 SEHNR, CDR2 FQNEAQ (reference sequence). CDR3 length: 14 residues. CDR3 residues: CASSLSNIVETQYF. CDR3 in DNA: TGTGCCAGCAGCTTAAGCAATATTGTGGAGACCCAGTACTTC.

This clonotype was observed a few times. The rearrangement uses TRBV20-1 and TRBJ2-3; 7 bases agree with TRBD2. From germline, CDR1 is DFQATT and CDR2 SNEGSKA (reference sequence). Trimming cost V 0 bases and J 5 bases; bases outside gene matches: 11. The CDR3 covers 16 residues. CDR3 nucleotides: TGCAGTGCTAGAGAGCCCAGGCAGCGGGGTATAGATACGCAGTATTTT. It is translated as CSAREPRQRGIDTQYF.

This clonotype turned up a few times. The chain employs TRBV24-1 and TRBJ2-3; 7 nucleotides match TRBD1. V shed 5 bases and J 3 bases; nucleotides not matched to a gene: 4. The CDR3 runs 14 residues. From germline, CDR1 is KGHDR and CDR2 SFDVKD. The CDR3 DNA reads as TGTGCCACCAGTGTGACAGGGCTTACAGATACGCAGTATTTT. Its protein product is CATSVTGLTDTQYF.

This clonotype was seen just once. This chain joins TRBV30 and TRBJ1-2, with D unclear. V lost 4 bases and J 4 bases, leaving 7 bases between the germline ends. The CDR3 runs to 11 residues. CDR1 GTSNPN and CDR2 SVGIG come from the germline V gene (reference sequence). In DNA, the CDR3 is TGTGCCTGGACAATCCTCTATGGCTACACCTTC. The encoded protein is CAWTILYGYTF.

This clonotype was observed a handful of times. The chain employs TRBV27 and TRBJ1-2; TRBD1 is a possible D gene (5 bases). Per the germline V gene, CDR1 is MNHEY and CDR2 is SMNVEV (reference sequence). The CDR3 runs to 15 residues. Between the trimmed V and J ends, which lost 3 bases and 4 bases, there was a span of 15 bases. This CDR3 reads CASSFVGRLGYGYTF. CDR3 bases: TGTGCCAGCAGTTTTGTGGGACGTCTGGGCTATGGCTACACCTTC.

CDR3: CASSLGAGETVSEQFF. The CDR3 nucleotides are TGCGCCAGCAGCTTGGGTGCAGGGGAAACCGTCAGTGAGCAGTTCTTC. The chain recombines TRBV5-1 with TRBJ2-1; D is perhaps TRBD1 (6 bases). Trimming removed 0 bases from V and 9 bases from J, with 19 bases in between. The germline CDR1 and CDR2 sequences are SGHRS and YFSETQ. The CDR3 loop spans 16 amino acids.

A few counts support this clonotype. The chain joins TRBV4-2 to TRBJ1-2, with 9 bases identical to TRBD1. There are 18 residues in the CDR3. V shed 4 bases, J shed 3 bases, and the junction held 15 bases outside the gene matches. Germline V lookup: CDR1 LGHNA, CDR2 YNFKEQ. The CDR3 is CASSLTGTGKANDYGYTF. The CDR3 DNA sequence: TGTGCCAGCAGCCTTACCGGGACAGGGAAGGCAAACGACTATGGCTACACCTTC.

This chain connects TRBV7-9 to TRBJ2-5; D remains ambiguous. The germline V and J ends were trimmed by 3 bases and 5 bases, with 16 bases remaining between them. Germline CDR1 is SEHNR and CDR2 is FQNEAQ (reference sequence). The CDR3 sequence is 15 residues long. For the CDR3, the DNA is TGTGCCAGCAGCTTTGGCCAGCCCGGTCGGGAGACCCAGTACTTC. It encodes CASSFGQPGRETQYF.

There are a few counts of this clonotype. CDR3 protein: CASSQGVAVGHEQYF. The DNA of the CDR3 is TGTGCCAGCAGCCAAGGGGTAGCGGTGGGCCACGAGCAGTACTTC. J is TRBJ2-7 and V is TRBV3-1; weak D call: TRBD2 (6 bases). Trimming removed 1 base from V and 5 bases from J, with 15 bases in between. CDR1 is LGHDT and CDR2 is YNNKEL in the germline V gene (reference sequence). The CDR3 runs to 15 residues.

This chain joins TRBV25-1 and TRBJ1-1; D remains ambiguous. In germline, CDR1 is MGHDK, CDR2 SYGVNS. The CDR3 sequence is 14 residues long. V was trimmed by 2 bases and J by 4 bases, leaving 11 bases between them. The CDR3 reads CASSENPGFTEAFF. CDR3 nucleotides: TGTGCCAGCAGTGAAAACCCTGGGTTCACTGAAGCTTTCTTT.